This TCR beta chain was recorded in a study of T cells after posttransplantation cyclophosphamide. Study results and limitations: TRB overlap between skin or GI tissue T cells and blood was limited. TRB clonality was highly associated with recipient CMV seropositivity and reactivation.

The table came from immunoSEQ multiplex PCR; TCRdb's copy has only in-frame clones and leaves some out. Here the sample spans roughly 6,800 clones, around 92% being singletons. Concerning this clone itself: The antigen is not known.

Germline values: CDR1 LNHDA, CDR2 SQIVND (reference sequence). Deletions cut 1 base from V and 4 bases from J, with 7 bases between. The CDR3 has 13 amino acids. The specimen sequenced was CD4+ T cells sorted from blood. This clonotype originated in a woman in her forties or fifties in good health and a related stem cell transplant donor. The rearrangement joins TRBV19 to TRBJ2-5; perhaps TRBD1 as D (6 bases). This CDR3 is CASSIARGETQYF. The DNA of the CDR3 is TGTGCCAGTAGTATAGCCAGGGGAGAGACCCAGTACTTC.